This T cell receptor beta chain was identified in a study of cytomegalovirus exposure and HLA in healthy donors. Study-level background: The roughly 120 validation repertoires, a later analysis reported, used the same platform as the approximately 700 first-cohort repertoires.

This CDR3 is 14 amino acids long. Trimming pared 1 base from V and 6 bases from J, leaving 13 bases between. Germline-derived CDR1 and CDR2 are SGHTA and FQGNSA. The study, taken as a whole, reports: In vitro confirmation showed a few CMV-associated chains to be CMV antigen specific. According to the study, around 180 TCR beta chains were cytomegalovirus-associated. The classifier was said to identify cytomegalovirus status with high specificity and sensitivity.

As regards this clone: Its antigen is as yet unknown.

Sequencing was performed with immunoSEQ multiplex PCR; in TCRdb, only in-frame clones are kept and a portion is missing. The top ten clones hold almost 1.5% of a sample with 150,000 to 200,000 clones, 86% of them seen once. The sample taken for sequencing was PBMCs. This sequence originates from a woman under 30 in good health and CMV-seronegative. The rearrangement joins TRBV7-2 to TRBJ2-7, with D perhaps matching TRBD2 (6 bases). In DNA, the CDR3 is TGTGCCAGCAGCTTAGGTCGGGGGACTCGCGAGCAGTACTTC. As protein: CASSLGRGTREQYF.